This entry lists 19 T cell receptor beta chains sequenced from one sample in a study of cytomegalovirus exposure and HLA in healthy donors. 60 Vbeta and 13 Jbeta primers were used in PCR. The assay was immunoSEQ multiplex PCR, and TCRdb's table has in-frame clones only and misses some. The table includes more than 75,000 clones, approximately 74% detected once. Sequencing was done on a sample of PBMCs. The receptors were gathered from a woman between 50 and 59 years old in good health and CMV-seropositive.

The chain has TRBV27 and TRBJ2-7, with D unresolved. The ends were cut back, 5 bases at V and 7 bases at J, with 12 bases in the middle. The CDR3 length is 12 residues. CDR1 is MNHEY, CDR2 SMNVEV, per germline (reference sequence). The CDR3 DNA reads TGTGCCAGCAGTCCGCTCGGGTGGGAGCAGTACTTC. Its protein is CASSPLGWEQYF.

The chain has TRBV5-1 and TRBJ2-2; D might be TRBD1 (6 bases). The CDR3 sequence is 14 residues long. Germline values: CDR1 SGHRS, CDR2 YFSETQ. Trimming pared 3 bases from V and 2 bases from J, leaving 8 bases between. CDR3 loop: CASSSQGNTGELFF. The CDR3 DNA reads TGCGCCAGCAGCTCACAGGGTAACACCGGGGAGCTGTTTTTT.

This sequence joins TRBV30 and TRBJ2-7, with TRBD1 identical over 8 bases. V trimming: 4 bases; J trimming: 1 base; junction bases outside the gene matches: 3. This CDR3 comprises 13 residues. Germline loops: CDR1 GTSNPN, CDR2 SVGIG (reference sequence). CDR3 sequence (DNA): TGTGCCTGGAACGGACAGGGTTCCTACGAGCAGTACTTC. Translated: CAWNGQGSYEQYF.

The V and J genes are TRBV27 and TRBJ2-5, with a weak D call TRBD2 (5 bases). CDR1 MNHEY and CDR2 SMNVEV come from the germline V gene (reference sequence). V was shortened by 0 bases and J by 4 bases, with 12 bases between the two germline ends. CDR3 size: 15 residues. In DNA form, the CDR3 reads TGTGCCAGCAGTTTATCGTGGGCGGGCGGAGAGACCCAGTACTTC. This translates into CASSLSWAGGETQYF.

V is TRBV6-1 and J is TRBJ1-3; D is possibly TRBD1 (6 bases). The CDR3 consists of 14 residues. V gave up 0 bases and J gave up 4 bases, with 7 bases separating them. The germline V gene encodes CDR1 MNHNS and CDR2 SASEGT. CDR3 DNA: TGTGCCAGCAGTGAAGCCAGGGGAGGAAACACCATATATTTT. Residues: CASSEARGGNTIYF.

This clone was detected only a few times. One junction end does not reproduce the germline sequence, and a read error may be involved. This chain connects TRBV7-9 to TRBJ1-1; D might be TRBD1 (6 bases). The V gene's germline CDR1 is SEHNR and CDR2 FQNEAQ (reference sequence). This CDR3 is built from 13 residues. The CDR3 reads CSSSFVTTGEAFF. CDR3 nucleotide sequence: TGTTCCAGCAGCTTCGTCACGACAGGAGAAGCTTTCTTT.

This chain joins TRBV21-1 and TRBJ1-4. TRBV21-1 is flagged as a pseudogene. The CDR3 sequence is 17 residues long. The CDR3 here is CASSKALPAGRGEKLFF. DNA of the CDR3: TGTGCCAGCAGCAAAGCGCTGCCCGCAGGGAGGGGTGAAAAACTGTTTTTT.

The DNA for the CDR3 is TGCAGCGTTGTAGGGGACTTAACACTACTGAACACAGATACGCAGTATTTT. It is translated as CSVVGDLTLLNTDTQYF. J is TRBJ2-3 and V is TRBV29-1; D is perhaps TRBD2 (6 bases). CDR1 is SQVTM and CDR2 is ANQGSEA in the germline V gene. Between the trimmed V and J ends, which lost 4 bases and 2 bases, there was a span of 22 bases. This CDR3 spans 17 amino acids.

The chain couples TRBV2 to TRBJ1-6; the match to TRBD1 covers 9 bases. Trimming at V came to 6 bases and at J to 7 bases, leaving 4 bases not matched to a gene. This CDR3 contains 14 residues. From germline, CDR1 is SNHLY and CDR2 FYNNEI. The CDR3 reads CASSSGQGNSPLHF. In nucleotides, the CDR3 is TGTGCCAGCAGCTCCGGACAGGGGAATTCACCCCTCCACTTT.

Written as DNA, the CDR3 is TGTGCCAGCTCACTGCAGACTAGCGGGAGCGGCGAGCAGTACTTC. This translates into CASSLQTSGSGEQYF. The V gene is TRBV18, the J gene TRBJ2-7; 12 nucleotides align to TRBD2. The germline V gene has CDR1 KGHSH and CDR2 LQKENI. The CDR3 totals 15 residues. The ends lost 4 bases at V and 6 bases at J; junction bases unmatched: 7.

The CDR3: CASSSPGQGGYEQYF. DNA for the CDR3: TGTGCCAGCAGCTCGCCGGGACAGGGGGGCTACGAGCAGTACTTC. The chain uses TRBV7-9 and TRBJ2-7, with TRBD1 matching 11 bases. The germline V gene has CDR1 SEHNR and CDR2 FQNEAQ (reference sequence). With 4 bases clipped from V and 3 bases from J, the junction kept 5 bases outside the gene matches. The CDR3 runs to 15 residues.

The chain joins TRBV18 to TRBJ2-2; TRBD2 might be the D (7 bases). Germline V CDR1 and CDR2: KGHSH, LQKENI. This CDR3 contains 14 residues. The V end was cut by 8 bases, the J end by 0 bases, with 10 bases between. The DNA of the CDR3 is TGTGCCAGCCGGCGGGGGCCGAACACCGGGGAGCTGTTTTTT. It encodes CASRRGPNTGELFF.

This chain joins TRBV18 and TRBJ2-5; D is perhaps TRBD2 (6 bases). The DNA end is more similar to TRBJ2-7, so the J call may be wrong. CDR3 length: 14 residues. Germline V gene data show CDR1 as KGHSH and CDR2 as LQKENI. CDR3 sequence reads: CASSPQGGHYEQYF. CDR3 coding DNA: TGTGCCAGCTCACCACAGGGAGGACACTACGAGCAGTACTTC.

The V and J genes are TRBV30 and TRBJ2-1, with a tentative D call TRBD1 (5 bases). Germline-derived CDR1 and CDR2 are GTSNPN and SVGIG (reference sequence). The ends were cut back, 0 bases at V and 1 base at J, with 10 bases in the middle. This CDR3 has 15 residues. CDR3 protein: CAWSVNAGSYNEQFF. CDR3 in DNA: TGTGCCTGGAGTGTAAATGCAGGGTCCTACAATGAGCAGTTCTTC.

The chain combines TRBV6-6 with TRBJ1-2; 9 nucleotides line up with TRBD1. The junction had 4 bases not matched to a gene; V was cut back by 0 bases and J by 8 bases. This CDR3 comprises 14 residues. Germline V gene sequence: CDR1 MNHNY, CDR2 SVGAGI (reference sequence). The CDR3 DNA sequence: TGTGCCAGCAGTTACTCGGGACAGGGCAGCGGCTACACCTTC. As protein: CASSYSGQGSGYTF.

This sequence joins TRBV5-5 and TRBJ1-1; 8 positions agree with TRBD1. V was pared by 4 bases and J by 5 bases, with 7 bases of the junction left unmatched. Per germline, CDR1 SGHKS and CDR2 YYEKEE (reference sequence). This CDR3 spans 14 amino acids. The CDR3 DNA is TGTGCCAGCAGCCCAGGGGGCAAACGGACTGAAGCTTTCTTT. Translating gives CASSPGGKRTEAFF.

This clone was counted a few times. The chain carries TRBV9 and TRBJ2-5; 10 bases are a match to TRBD1. Trimming removed 4 bases from V and 4 bases from J; junction bases left unmatched: 7. Germline loops: CDR1 SGDLS, CDR2 YYNGEE. The CDR3 extends over 15 amino acids. CDR3 region: CASSPRDRGGETQYF. CDR3 DNA: TGTGCCAGCAGCCCCCGGGACAGGGGAGGAGAGACCCAGTACTTC.

The chain has TRBV27 and TRBJ1-5; D call uncertain. V lost 3 bases to trimming and J lost 5 bases, with 8 bases between them. CDR1 and CDR2 (germline): MNHEY, SMNVEV (reference sequence). The length of the CDR3 is 13 residues. CDR3 region: CASSLREDQPQHF. The CDR3 DNA follows: TGTGCCAGCAGTTTGCGGGAAGATCAGCCCCAGCATTTT.

The chain uses TRBV11-2 and TRBJ2-7; 7 bases match TRBD1. The ends lost 2 bases at V and 2 bases at J; junction bases unmatched: 12. This CDR3 has 17 amino acids. CDR1 is SGHAT and CDR2 is FQNNGV in the germline V gene. The CDR3 nucleotides read TGTGCCAGCAGCTTATTCAGGTTACAGGGGCAAGCCTACGAGCAGTACTTC. This gives the protein CASSLFRLQGQAYEQYF.